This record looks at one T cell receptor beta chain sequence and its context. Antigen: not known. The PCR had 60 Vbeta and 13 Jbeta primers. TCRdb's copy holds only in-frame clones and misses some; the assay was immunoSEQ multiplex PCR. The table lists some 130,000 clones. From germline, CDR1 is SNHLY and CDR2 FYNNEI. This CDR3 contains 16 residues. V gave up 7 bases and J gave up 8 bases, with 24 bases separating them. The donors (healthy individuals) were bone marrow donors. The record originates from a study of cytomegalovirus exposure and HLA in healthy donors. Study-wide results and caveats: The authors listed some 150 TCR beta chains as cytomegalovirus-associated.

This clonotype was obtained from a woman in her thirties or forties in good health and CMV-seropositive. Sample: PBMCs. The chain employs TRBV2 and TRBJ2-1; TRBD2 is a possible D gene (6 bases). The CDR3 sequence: CASTLGLLSFRDEQFF. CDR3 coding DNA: TGTGCCAGCACCCTGGGACTTCTTAGTTTTAGAGATGAGCAGTTCTTC.